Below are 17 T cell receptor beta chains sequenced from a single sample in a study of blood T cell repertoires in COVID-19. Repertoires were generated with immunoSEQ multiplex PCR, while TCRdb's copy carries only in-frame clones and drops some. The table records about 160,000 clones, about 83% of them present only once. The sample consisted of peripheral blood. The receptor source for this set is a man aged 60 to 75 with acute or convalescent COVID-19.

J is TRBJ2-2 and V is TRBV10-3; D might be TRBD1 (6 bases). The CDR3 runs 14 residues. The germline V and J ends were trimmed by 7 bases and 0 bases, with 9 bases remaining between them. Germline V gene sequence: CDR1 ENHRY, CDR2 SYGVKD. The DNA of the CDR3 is TGTGCCATCACTAGGACAGCGAACACCGGGGAGCTGTTTTTT. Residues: CAITRTANTGELFF.

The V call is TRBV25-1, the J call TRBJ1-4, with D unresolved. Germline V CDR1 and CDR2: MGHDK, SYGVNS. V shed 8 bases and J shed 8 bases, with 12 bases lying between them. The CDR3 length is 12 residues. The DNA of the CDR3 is TGTGCCAGCGGTAAGCGCCGGGAAAAACTGTTTTTT. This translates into CASGKRREKLFF.

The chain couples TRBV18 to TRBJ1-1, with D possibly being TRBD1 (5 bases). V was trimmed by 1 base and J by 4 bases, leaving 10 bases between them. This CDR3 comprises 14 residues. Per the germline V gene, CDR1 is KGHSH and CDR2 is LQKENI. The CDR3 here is CASSPRFQGTEAFF. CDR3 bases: TGTGCCAGCTCACCACGGTTCCAGGGCACTGAAGCTTTCTTT.

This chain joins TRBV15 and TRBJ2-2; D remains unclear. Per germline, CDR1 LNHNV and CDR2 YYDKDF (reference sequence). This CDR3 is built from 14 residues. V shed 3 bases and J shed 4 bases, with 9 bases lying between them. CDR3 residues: CATSSLRATGELFF. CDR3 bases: TGTGCCACCAGCAGTCTTCGAGCCACCGGGGAGCTGTTTTTT. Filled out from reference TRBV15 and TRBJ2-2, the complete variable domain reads DAMVIQNPRYQVTQFGKPVTLSCSQTLNHNVMYWYQQKSSQAPKLLFHYYDKDFNNEADTPDNFQSRRPNTSFCFLDIRSPGLGDTAMYLCATSSLRATGELFFGEGSRLTVL.

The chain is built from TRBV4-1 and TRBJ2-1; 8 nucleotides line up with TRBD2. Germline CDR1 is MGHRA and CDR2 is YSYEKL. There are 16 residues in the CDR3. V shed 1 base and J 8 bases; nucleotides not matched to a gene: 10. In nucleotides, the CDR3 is TGCGCCAGCAGCCAAGGACGGGGACTAGTTAGTGATGAGCAGTTCTTC. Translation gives CASSQGRGLVSDEQFF.

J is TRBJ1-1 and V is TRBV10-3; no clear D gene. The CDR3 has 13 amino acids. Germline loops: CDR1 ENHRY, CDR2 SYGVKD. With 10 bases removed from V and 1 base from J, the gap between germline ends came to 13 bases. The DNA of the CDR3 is TGTGCCACCAAAAACCCGGGGAACACTGAAGCTTTCTTT. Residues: CATKNPGNTEAFF.

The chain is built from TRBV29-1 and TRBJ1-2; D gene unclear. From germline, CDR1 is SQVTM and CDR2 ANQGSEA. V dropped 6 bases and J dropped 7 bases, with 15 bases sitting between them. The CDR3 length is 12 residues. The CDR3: CSVHLGGFGYTF. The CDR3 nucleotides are TGCAGCGTACACCTCGGAGGATTTGGCTACACCTTC.

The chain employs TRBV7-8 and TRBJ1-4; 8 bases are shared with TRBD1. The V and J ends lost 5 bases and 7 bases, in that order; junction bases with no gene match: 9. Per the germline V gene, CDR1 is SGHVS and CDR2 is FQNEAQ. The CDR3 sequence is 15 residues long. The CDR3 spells CASSIRTGFGEKLFF. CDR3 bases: TGTGCCAGCAGCATACGGACAGGGTTTGGTGAAAAACTGTTTTTT.

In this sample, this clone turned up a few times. CDR3 region: CASSVGVAVAGEQFF. DNA of the CDR3: TGTGCCAGCAGCGTAGGAGTAGCGGTGGCAGGGGAGCAGTTCTTC. The chain has TRBV9 and TRBJ2-1; TRBD2 might be the D (6 bases). From germline, CDR1 is SGDLS and CDR2 YYNGEE. This CDR3 has 15 amino acids. Trimming took off 0 bases at V and 10 bases at J, with 17 bases between the two ends.

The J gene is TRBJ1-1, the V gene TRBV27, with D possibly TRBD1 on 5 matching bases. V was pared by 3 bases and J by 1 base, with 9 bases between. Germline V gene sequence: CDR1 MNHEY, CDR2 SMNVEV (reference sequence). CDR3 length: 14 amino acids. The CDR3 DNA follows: TGTGCCAGCAGTTTTGGGGCCAAGAACACTGAAGCTTTCTTT. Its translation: CASSFGAKNTEAFF.

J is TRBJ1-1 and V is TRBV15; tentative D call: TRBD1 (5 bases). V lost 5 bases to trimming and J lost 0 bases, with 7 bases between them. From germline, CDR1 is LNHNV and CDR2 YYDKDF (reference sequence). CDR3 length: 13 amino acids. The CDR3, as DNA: TGTGCCACCAGCGACAGAATGAACACTGAAGCTTTCTTT. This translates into CATSDRMNTEAFF.

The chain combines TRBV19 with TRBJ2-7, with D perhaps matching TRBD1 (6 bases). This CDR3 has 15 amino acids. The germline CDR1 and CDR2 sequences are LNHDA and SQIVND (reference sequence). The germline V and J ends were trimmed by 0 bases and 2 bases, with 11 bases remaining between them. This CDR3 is CASSIDTGKPYEQYF. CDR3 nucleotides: TGTGCCAGTAGTATAGATACAGGGAAACCCTACGAGCAGTACTTC.

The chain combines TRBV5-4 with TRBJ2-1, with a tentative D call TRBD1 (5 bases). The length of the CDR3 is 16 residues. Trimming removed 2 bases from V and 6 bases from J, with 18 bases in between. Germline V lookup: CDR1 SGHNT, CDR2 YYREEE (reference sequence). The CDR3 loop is CASSFPGSPSANEQFF. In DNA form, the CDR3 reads TGTGCCAGCAGCTTCCCAGGGTCCCCCTCCGCCAATGAGCAGTTCTTC.

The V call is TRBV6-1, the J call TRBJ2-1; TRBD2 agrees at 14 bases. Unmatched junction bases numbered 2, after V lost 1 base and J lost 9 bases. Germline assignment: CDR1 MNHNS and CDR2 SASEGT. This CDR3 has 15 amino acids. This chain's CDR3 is CASSEGTSGGSEQFF. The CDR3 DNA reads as TGTGCCAGCAGTGAAGGGACTAGCGGGGGGAGTGAGCAGTTCTTC.

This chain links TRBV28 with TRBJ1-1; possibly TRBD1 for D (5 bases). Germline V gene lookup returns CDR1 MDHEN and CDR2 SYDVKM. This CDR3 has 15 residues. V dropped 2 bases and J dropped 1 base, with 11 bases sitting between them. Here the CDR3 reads CASSLLTGGNTEAFF. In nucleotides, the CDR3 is TGTGCCAGCAGTTTACTAACAGGCGGGAACACTGAAGCTTTCTTT.

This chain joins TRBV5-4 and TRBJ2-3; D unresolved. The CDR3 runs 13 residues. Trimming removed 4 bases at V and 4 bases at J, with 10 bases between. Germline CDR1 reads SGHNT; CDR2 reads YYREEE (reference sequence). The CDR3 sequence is CASSRVEPDTQYF. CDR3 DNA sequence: TGTGCCAGCAGCCGGGTGGAACCAGATACGCAGTATTTT.

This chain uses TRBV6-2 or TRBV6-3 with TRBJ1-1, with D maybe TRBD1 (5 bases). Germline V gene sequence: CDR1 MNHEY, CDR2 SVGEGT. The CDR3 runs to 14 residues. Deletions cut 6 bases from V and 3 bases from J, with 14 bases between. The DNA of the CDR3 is TGTGCCAGCAGCCAACGACAGACCCACACTGAAGCTTTCTTT. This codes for CASSQRQTHTEAFF.